These T cell receptor beta chains were read from a single sample in a study of blood T cells in healthy people across ages. Each CDR3 protein is one row after TCRdb ran MiXCR on the 5' RACE reads. This sample has about 800,000 distinct CDR3 sequences, with more than 45% found just once. Sequenced material: blood. The receptors derive from a man younger than 45 in good health. Both conserved end residues are part of each CDR3. The D gene is left open where the match is weak. Clone size is not always given. Where it is, it says once, few, many or a class for expanded clones.

V gene: TRBV7-2; D gene: -; J gene: TRBJ1-2; clone size: -; CDR3 DNA: TGTGCCAGCAGCCAGCTTCTTCAGACTCGTGGCTACACCTTC; CDR3 protein: CASSQLLQTRGYTF
V gene: TRBV15; D gene: -; J gene: TRBJ1-6; clone size: -; CDR3 DNA: TGTGCCACCAGCAGAGATCGGGACGGGAATTCACCCCTCCACTTT; CDR3 protein: CATSRDRDGNSPLHF
V gene: TRBV12-3/TRBV12-4; D gene: -; J gene: TRBJ1-1; clone size: -; CDR3 DNA: TGTGCCAGCAGCCAATTAAGGGGGGGAGGCACTGAAGCTTTCTTT; CDR3 protein: CASSQLRGGGTEAFF
V gene: TRBV29-1; D gene: -; J gene: TRBJ1-5; clone size: few; CDR3 DNA: TGCAGCGTTGAAGGGGCAGAAGGTCAGCCCCAGCATTTT; CDR3 protein: CSVEGAEGQPQHF
V gene: TRBV29-1; D gene: -; J gene: TRBJ2-3; clone size: -; CDR3 DNA: TGCAGCGTTCCTGGGATAACAGATACGCAGTATTTT; CDR3 protein: CSVPGITDTQYF
V gene: TRBV20-1; D gene: -; J gene: TRBJ2-1; clone size: -; CDR3 DNA: TGCAGTGCTAGACCCGGAAGAGCGAGTGAGCAGTTCTTC; CDR3 protein: CSARPGRASEQFF
V gene: TRBV28; D gene: TRBD2; J gene: TRBJ2-1; clone size: -; CDR3 DNA: TGTGCCAGCAGTTTATTTTCAGCGGGAGGCCACAATGAGCAGTTCTTC; CDR3 protein: CASSLFSAGGHNEQFF
V gene: TRBV13; D gene: -; J gene: TRBJ2-7; clone size: -; CDR3 DNA: TGTGCCAGCAGCTTAGCCACAGTATACGAGCAGTACTTC; CDR3 protein: CASSLATVYEQYF
V gene: TRBV9; D gene: -; J gene: TRBJ2-5; clone size: -; CDR3 DNA: TGTGCCAGCAGCGCGTGGGACGGCCAAGAGACCCAGTACTTC; CDR3 protein: CASSAWDGQETQYF
V gene: TRBV4-3; D gene: -; J gene: TRBJ1-2; clone size: -; CDR3 DNA: TGCGCCAGCAGCCAAGACAGGAAAAACTATGGCTACACCTTC; CDR3 protein: CASSQDRKNYGYTF
V gene: TRBV29-1; D gene: -; J gene: TRBJ2-7; clone size: -; CDR3 DNA: TGCAGCGTTGTAGGGATTGGTTACGAGCAGTACTTC; CDR3 protein: CSVVGIGYEQYF
V gene: TRBV7-2; D gene: -; J gene: TRBJ2-7; clone size: -; CDR3 DNA: TGTGCCAGCAGCTTAGGAAGTCAACAAGAGCAGTACTTC; CDR3 protein: CASSLGSQQEQYF
V gene: TRBV20-1; D gene: -; J gene: TRBJ1-5; clone size: many; CDR3 DNA: TGCAGTGCTAGAGAAAGGGACGTTGGGCAGCCCCAGCATTTT; CDR3 protein: CSARERDVGQPQHF
V gene: TRBV20-1; D gene: TRBD1; J gene: TRBJ2-3; clone size: few; CDR3 DNA: TGCAGTGCGAGAACAGGGGTGACAGATACGCAGTATTTT; CDR3 protein: CSARTGVTDTQYF
V gene: TRBV6-2/TRBV6-3; D gene: TRBD1; J gene: TRBJ2-1; clone size: -; CDR3 DNA: TGTGCCAGCAGTAGACAGGGGGCTAAGGACAATGAGCAGTTCTTC; CDR3 protein: CASSRQGAKDNEQFF
V gene: TRBV6-5; D gene: -; J gene: TRBJ1-5; clone size: few; CDR3 DNA: TGTGCCAGCAGTCAAAGGACGGGGCAGCCCCAGCATTTT; CDR3 protein: CASSQRTGQPQHF
V gene: TRBV2; D gene: -; J gene: TRBJ2-7; clone size: -; CDR3 DNA: TGTGCCAGCAGGAGGGAGTTCTCCTACGAGCAGTACTTC; CDR3 protein: CASRREFSYEQYF
V gene: TRBV2; D gene: -; J gene: TRBJ1-2; clone size: -; CDR3 DNA: TGTGCCAGCAGTGAGCGGGCAGTGGACTATGGCTACACCTTC; CDR3 protein: CASSERAVDYGYTF
V gene: TRBV12-3/TRBV12-4; D gene: -; J gene: TRBJ2-1; clone size: few; CDR3 DNA: TGTGCCACTGGAGGAGGGATTGGGCGTGGCAATGAGCAGTTCTTC; CDR3 protein: CATGGGIGRGNEQFF
V gene: TRBV5-1; D gene: -; J gene: TRBJ1-1; clone size: -; CDR3 DNA: TGCGCCAGCAGCTTAGCAGGGGCACAGAAACCTGAAGCTTTCTTT; CDR3 protein: CASSLAGAQKPEAFF
V gene: TRBV6-1; D gene: -; J gene: TRBJ2-1; clone size: -; CDR3 DNA: TGTGCCAGCAGGCCCCTCGGCCGGTCCTACGAGCAGTTCTTC; CDR3 protein: CASRPLGRSYEQFF
V gene: TRBV6-1; D gene: -; J gene: TRBJ2-7; clone size: -; CDR3 DNA: TGTGCCAGCAGTGAATGGGGGGCCGGGGCCTACGAGCAGTACTTC; CDR3 protein: CASSEWGAGAYEQYF
V gene: TRBV10-3; D gene: -; J gene: TRBJ1-1; clone size: -; CDR3 DNA: TGTGCCGCCCTAGGCTGGGGCCGGGACGGGGAAAGGGGCGAAGCTTTCTTT; CDR3 protein: CAALGWGRDGERGEAFF
V gene: TRBV27; D gene: -; J gene: TRBJ1-2; clone size: -; CDR3 DNA: TGTGCCAGCAGTTTAGCAGGGTGGGGGAACTATGGCTACACCTTC; CDR3 protein: CASSLAGWGNYGYTF
V gene: TRBV14; D gene: -; J gene: TRBJ2-5; clone size: few; CDR3 DNA: TGTGCCAGCAGCCCGCCCGCGACCCCAGAGACCCAGTACTTC; CDR3 protein: CASSPPATPETQYF